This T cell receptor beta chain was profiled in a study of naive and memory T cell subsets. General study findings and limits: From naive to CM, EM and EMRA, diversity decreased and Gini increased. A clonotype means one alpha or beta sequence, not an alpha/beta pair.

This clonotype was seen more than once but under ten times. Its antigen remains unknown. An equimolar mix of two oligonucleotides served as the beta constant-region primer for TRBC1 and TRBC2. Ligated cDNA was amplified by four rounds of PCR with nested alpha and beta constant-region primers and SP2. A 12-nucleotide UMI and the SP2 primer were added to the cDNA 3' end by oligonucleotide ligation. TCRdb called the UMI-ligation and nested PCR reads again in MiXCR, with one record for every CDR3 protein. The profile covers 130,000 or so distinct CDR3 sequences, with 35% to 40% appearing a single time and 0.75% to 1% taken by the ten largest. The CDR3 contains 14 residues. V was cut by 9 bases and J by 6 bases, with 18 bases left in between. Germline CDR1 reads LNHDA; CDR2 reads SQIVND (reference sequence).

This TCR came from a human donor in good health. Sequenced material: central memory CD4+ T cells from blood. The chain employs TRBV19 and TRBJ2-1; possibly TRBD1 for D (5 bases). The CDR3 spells CASSTGRDGNEQFF. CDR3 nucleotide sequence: TGTGCCAGCTCCACAGGACGAGATGGCAATGAGCAGTTCTTC.